The source of this T cell receptor (beta chain) is a study of T cell responses to AZD1222 COVID-19 vaccine. Study-wide points: Baseline seropositives among AZD1222 recipients totaled only six or seven. Regions left unmutated in variants are reportedly the target of nearly half of spike-specific TCRs. The CD4 TCRs associated with vaccination extended across spike and predominated at 160-218 and 743-854.

Only in-frame clones appear in the TCRdb table, and some are missing; sequencing was by immunoSEQ multiplex PCR. This table holds 130,000 or so clones, about 90% found once. In the case of this clone: Antigen specificity is unknown.

Pooling covered second doses at about 4 or about 12 weeks. Trimming cost V 4 bases and J 4 bases; bases outside gene matches: 9. The CDR3 spans 15 residues. Germline CDR1 and CDR2: MGHRA and YSYEKL. This clonotype originated in an adult who received the AZD1222 COVID-19 vaccine. The chain combines TRBV4-1 with TRBJ2-7; TRBD2 matches 8 bases. Material: peripheral blood, obtained 28 days after the second AZD1222 dose. CDR3 amino acids: CASSPGIAGLYEQYF. The CDR3 bases are TGCGCCAGCAGCCCAGGGATAGCGGGGTTGTACGAGCAGTACTTC.